This is a list of T cell receptor beta chains from one sample in a study of spatial heterogeneity in lung cancer. TCRdb independently ran MiXCR on the 5' RACE reads; one entry per CDR3 protein. The sample records 25,000 or so distinct CDR3 sequences, about 6% being singletons. The source was PBMCs, collected at follow-up. The receptors come from a male donor with early-stage non-small cell lung cancer. CDR3s include the opening cysteine and the closing phenylalanine or tryptophan. A D gene is named only where the DNA matches it firmly. Clone size, where shown, is once, few, many, or a class for clones that have expanded.

>TRBV14|NA|many|TRBJ1-2
CASSQGVAAGSGYTF
TGTGCCAGCAGCCAAGGTGTAGCTGCGGGGAGTGGCTACACCTTC
>TRBV6-1|NA|NA|TRBJ1-3
CASWLRASGNTIYF
TGTGCCAGCTGGCTCCGTGCCTCTGGAAACACCATATATTTT
>TRBV9|NA|many|TRBJ2-1
CASSVLRGDSSYNEQFF
TGTGCCAGCAGCGTCCTCAGGGGTGACAGCTCCTACAATGAGCAGTTCTTC
>TRBV12-5|TRBD1|few|TRBJ1-2
CASGLAFGTVYGYTF
TGTGCTAGTGGTTTGGCCTTTGGGACAGTATATGGCTACACCTTC
>TRBV7-6|NA|few|TRBJ1-2
CASSGMGSQAGYTF
TGTGCCAGCAGCGGGATGGGGTCGCAGGCTGGCTACACCTTC
>TRBV28|TRBD1|NA|TRBJ1-3
CASSSPTGGSGNTIYF
TGTGCCAGCAGTTCTCCGACAGGGGGCTCTGGAAACACCATATATTTT
>TRBV27|NA|NA|TRBJ2-5
CASSGALKGETQYF
TGTGCCAGCAGCGGGGCCCTAAAGGGGGAGACCCAGTACTTC
>TRBV27|TRBD1|many|TRBJ1-1
CASSFDRAGTEAFF
TGTGCCAGCAGTTTCGACAGGGCGGGCACTGAAGCTTTCTTT
>TRBV15|TRBD1|many|TRBJ2-5
CATSKDRGQETQYF
TGTGCCACCAGCAAAGACAGGGGGCAAGAGACCCAGTACTTC
>TRBV12-3/TRBV12-4|NA|NA|TRBJ1-2
CASRLDGNYGYTF
TGTGCCAGCAGGCTGGACGGGAACTATGGCTACACCTTC
>TRBV7-2|NA|NA|TRBJ1-1
CASSLAGTANTVAFF
TGTGCCAGCAGCTTGGCCGGGACGGCAAACACTGTAGCTTTCTTT
>TRBV9|NA|few|TRBJ1-1
CASSTHSGGMNTEAFF
TGTGCCAGCAGCACTCATTCGGGGGGAATGAACACTGAAGCTTTCTTT
>TRBV5-1|NA|many|TRBJ1-5
CASSWEGNQPQHF
TGCGCCAGCAGCTGGGAAGGCAATCAGCCCCAGCATTTT
>TRBV2|NA|many|TRBJ2-3
CASSDARGRTDTQYF
TGTGCCAGCAGTGATGCGCGGGGTCGCACAGATACGCAGTATTTT
>TRBV12-3/TRBV12-4|TRBD1|few|TRBJ1-1
CASLRTGRRTEAFF
TGTGCCAGCCTGAGGACAGGGCGTCGCACTGAAGCTTTCTTT
>TRBV7-3|NA|many|TRBJ2-1
CASSLQPSNEQFF
TGTGCCAGCAGTCTCCAGCCCAGCAATGAGCAGTTCTTC
>TRBV20-1|NA|many|TRBJ2-3
CSARRQSYTDTQYF
TGCAGTGCTAGAAGACAGTCGTACACAGATACGCAGTATTTT
>TRBV7-6|NA|NA|TRBJ2-1
CASSPRREGARSYNEQFF
TGTGCCAGCAGCCCCCGAAGGGAAGGGGCGAGGTCCTACAATGAGCAGTTCTTC
>TRBV7-6|NA|NA|TRBJ1-1
CASSLQGYTEAFF
TGTGCCAGCAGCTTACAGGGTTACACTGAAGCTTTCTTT
>TRBV12-3/TRBV12-4|NA|many|TRBJ2-2
CASSKQKGNTGELFF
TGTGCCAGCAGCAAACAGAAAGGGAACACCGGGGAGCTGTTTTTT
>TRBV20-1|NA|many|TRBJ2-5
CSAEGASAQETQYF
TGCAGTGCGGAAGGGGCTAGCGCACAAGAGACCCAGTACTTC
>TRBV7-3|NA|many|TRBJ2-2
CASSLNLGELFF
TGTGCCAGCAGCTTAAATCTGGGGGAGCTGTTTTTT
>TRBV20-1|NA|many|TRBJ2-5
CSASRQVETQYF
TGCAGTGCTAGTCGTCAGGTGGAGACCCAGTACTTC
>TRBV7-9|NA|NA|TRBJ2-1
CASSLARGPYNEQIF
TGTGCCAGCAGCTTAGCTCGGGGCCCGTACAATGAGCAGATCTTC
>TRBV2|TRBD2|many|TRBJ2-1
CASRETSGIGEQFF
TGTGCCAGCAGGGAGACTAGCGGGATTGGTGAGCAGTTCTTC
>TRBV7-2|TRBD1|many|TRBJ2-5
CASSKQGGQETQYF
TGTGCCAGCAGCAAACAGGGGGGTCAAGAGACCCAGTACTTC
>TRBV11-2|TRBD1|NA|TRBJ2-5
CASSLWQGAWETQYF
TGTGCCAGCAGCTTGTGGCAGGGGGCTTGGGAGACCCAGTACTTC
>TRBV4-2|NA|many|TRBJ2-2
CASSQGAPTRELFF
TGTGCCAGCAGCCAAGGAGCCCCAACTCGGGAGCTGTTTTTT
>TRBV4-3|NA|few|TRBJ1-4
CASSQDRSRAATNEKLFF
TGCGCCAGCAGCCAAGATCGTAGTCGGGCAGCAACTAATGAAAAACTGTTTTTT
>TRBV25-1|NA|NA|TRBJ1-2
CASSEWAGLYGYTF
TGTGCCAGCAGTGAATGGGCGGGACTTTATGGCTACACCTTC
>TRBV25-1|NA|few|TRBJ2-1
CASSEYEQVFDNEQFF
TGTGCCAGCAGTGAATATGAACAGGTATTCGACAATGAGCAGTTCTTC
>TRBV7-9|TRBD1|NA|TRBJ1-5
CASGTDSNQPQHF
TGTGCCAGTGGGACAGATAGCAATCAGCCCCAGCATTTT
>TRBV24-1|NA|many|TRBJ2-1
CATSDSVGKAYNEQFF
TGTGCCACCAGTGATTCAGTAGGGAAGGCCTACAATGAGCAGTTCTTC
>TRBV2|TRBD1|medium-sized|TRBJ2-1
CASSATGGGYNEQFF
TGTGCCAGCAGCGCGACAGGGGGCGGCTACAATGAGCAGTTCTTC
>TRBV27|NA|NA|TRBJ1-1
CASSRSRSYTEAFF
TGTGCCAGCAGTAGGTCCAGGTCGTACACTGAAGCTTTCTTT
>TRBV18|NA|many|TRBJ1-3
CASSLGRNSGNTIYF
TGTGCCAGCTCACTGGGACGGAACTCTGGAAACACCATATATTTT
>TRBV30|NA|NA|TRBJ1-1
CAWSVLTTEAFF
TGTGCCTGGAGTGTACTAACTACTGAAGCTTTCTTT
>TRBV9|NA|many|TRBJ1-2
CASSACRGLYGYTF
TGTGCCAGCAGCGCTTGCCGTGGGCTCTATGGCTACACCTTC
>TRBV6-2/TRBV6-3|NA|once|TRBJ2-7
CASRRPRAQEYEQYF
TGTGCCAGCAGGCGACCCCGCGCCCAAGAATACGAGCAGTACTTC